These 6 T cell receptor beta chains originate from one sample sequenced in a study of T cell responses to AZD1222 COVID-19 vaccine. Libraries were prepared by immunoSEQ multiplex PCR; TCRdb keeps only in-frame clonotypes and omits some of them. The table lists about 110,000 clones, over 75% of them singletons, with roughly 9.8% in the top ten. This specimen consisted of peripheral blood, obtained on day 0 of AZD1222 vaccination. These receptor sequences come from an adult in good health.

The chain joins TRBV27 to TRBJ1-5, with TRBD1 matching 7 bases. CDR3 length: 18 residues. The junction had 13 bases not matched to a gene; V was cut back by 5 bases and J by 0 bases. Germline V CDR1 and CDR2: MNHEY, SMNVEV (reference sequence). Here the CDR3 DNA reads TGTGCCAGCAGTCCCCGGGGGACAGAGAACTATAGCAATCAGCCCCAGCATTTT. Its translation is CASSPRGTENYSNQPQHF.

In this sample, this clone turned up once. V and J are TRBV19 and TRBJ2-6, with D possibly TRBD2 on 5 matching bases. V lost 1 base and J 7 bases, leaving 8 bases between the germline ends. Germline CDR1 and CDR2: LNHDA and SQIVND (reference sequence). The CDR3 is 14 residues long. CDR3 loop: CASSIAAGANVLTF. DNA for the CDR3: TGTGCCAGTAGTATAGCCGCGGGCGCCAACGTCCTGACTTTC.

The rearrangement links TRBV7-2 to TRBJ1-2, with a possible D match to TRBD1 (6 bases). The CDR3 is made up of 15 amino acids. Germline V lookup: CDR1 SGHTA, CDR2 FQGNSA. The V end was cut by 5 bases, the J end by 3 bases, with 16 bases between. Written as DNA, the CDR3 is TGTGCCAGCAGCCAAAAACCGAGACAGGACTATGGCTACACCTTC. Translated, it gives CASSQKPRQDYGYTF.

CDR3 region: CASAIGSGYGYTF. Here the CDR3 DNA reads TGCGCCAGCGCCATCGGTTCGGGGTATGGCTACACCTTC. The chain carries TRBV4-1 and TRBJ1-2; D gene ambiguous. The CDR3 spans 13 residues. From germline, CDR1 is MGHRA and CDR2 YSYEKL. Trimming took 8 bases from V and 5 from J, leaving 15 bases between them.

This chain connects TRBV5-1 to TRBJ2-2, with 7 positions matching TRBD2. In germline, CDR1 is SGHRS, CDR2 YFSETQ. J lost 5 bases, V lost 4 bases, and 2 bases had no gene match. This CDR3 spans 13 amino acids. CDR3 bases: TGCGCCAGCAGCGGGAGGGAAACCGGGGAGCTGTTTTTT. Its translation is CASSGRETGELFF. Drawing the rest from reference TRBV5-1 and TRBJ2-2, the complete variable domain is KAGVTQTPRYLIKTRGQQVTLSCSPISGHRSVSWYQQTPGQGLQFLFEYFSETQRNKGNFPGRFSGRQFSNSRSEMNVSTLELGDSALYLCASSGRETGELFFGEGSRLTVL.

The genes are TRBV4-1 and TRBJ1-1; the D is unclear. CDR3 length: 15 amino acids. Germline CDR1 is MGHRA and CDR2 is YSYEKL. The V end was cut by 0 bases, the J end by 5 bases, with 13 bases between. The CDR3 DNA reads TGCGCCAGCAGCCAAGACCTGGCTCGAAGGACTGAAGCTTTCTTT. This encodes CASSQDLARRTEAFF.